This TCR beta chain derives from a study of T cells of healthy individuals. Germline V CDR1 and CDR2: LGHNA, YNFKEQ. The CDR3 loop spans 16 amino acids. V gave up 0 bases and J gave up 6 bases; unmatched junction bases: 10. Each CDR3 protein is one row after TCRdb ran MiXCR on the 5' RACE reads. The table has 60,000 to 80,000 distinct CDR3 sequences, 15% to 20% seen once. This clonotype was detected a few times. This TCR derives from a human donor in good health. The chain is built from TRBV4-2 and TRBJ2-7, with 8 bases identical to TRBD1. CDR3 region: CASSQDGVGQGREQYF. For the CDR3, the DNA is TGTGCCAGCAGCCAAGATGGAGTAGGACAGGGTCGCGAGCAGTACTTC.